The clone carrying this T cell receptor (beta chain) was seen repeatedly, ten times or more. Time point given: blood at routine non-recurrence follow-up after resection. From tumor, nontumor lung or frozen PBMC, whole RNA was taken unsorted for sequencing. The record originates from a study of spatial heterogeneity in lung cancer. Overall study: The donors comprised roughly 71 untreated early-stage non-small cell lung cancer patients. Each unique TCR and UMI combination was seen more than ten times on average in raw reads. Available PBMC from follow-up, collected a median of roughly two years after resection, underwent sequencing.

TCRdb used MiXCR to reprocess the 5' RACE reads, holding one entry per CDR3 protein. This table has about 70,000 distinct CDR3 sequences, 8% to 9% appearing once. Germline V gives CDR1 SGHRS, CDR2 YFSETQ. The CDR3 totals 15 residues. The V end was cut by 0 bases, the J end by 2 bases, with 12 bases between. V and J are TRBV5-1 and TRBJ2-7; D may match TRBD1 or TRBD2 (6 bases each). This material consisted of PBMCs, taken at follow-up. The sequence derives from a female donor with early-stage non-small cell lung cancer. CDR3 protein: CASSLEGGSAYEQYF. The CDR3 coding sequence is TGCGCCAGCAGCTTGGAGGGGGGCAGCGCCTACGAGCAGTACTTC. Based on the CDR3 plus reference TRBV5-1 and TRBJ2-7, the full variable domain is KAGVTQTPRYLIKTRGQQVTLSCSPISGHRSVSWYQQTPGQGLQFLFEYFSETQRNKGNFPGRFSGRQFSNSRSEMNVSTLELGDSALYLCASSLEGGSAYEQYFGPGTRLTVT.